These 27 T cell receptor beta chains came from one sample sequenced in a study of Graves' ophthalmopathy and Graves' hyperthyroidism. Scientists amplified the TCR beta CDR3 regions from RNA transcripts. First-round RT-PCR relied on HTBI primers, and a second-round multiplex PCR came next. TCRdb re-derived calls from the multiplex PCR reads in MiXCR, one entry per CDR3 protein. The data show some 410,000 distinct CDR3 sequences, approximately 21% seen once. Sequenced: peripheral blood. The source of these receptors is a woman under 30 with stable Graves' hyperthyroidism.

The rearrangement links TRBV6-5 to TRBJ1-3; the D gene is possibly TRBD1 (5 bases). This CDR3 comprises 16 residues. Deletions cut 0 bases from V and 3 bases from J, with 12 bases between. Per germline, CDR1 MNHEY and CDR2 SVGAGI. Written as DNA, the CDR3 is TGTGCCAGCAGTTACTCCGGGACCACCAGTGGAAACACCATATATTTT. Translation: CASSYSGTTSGNTIYF.

This clonotype was seen ten or more times. The V gene is TRBV7-2, the J gene TRBJ2-7; tentatively, D is TRBD1 (6 bases). Germline-derived CDR1 and CDR2 are SGHTA and FQGNSA. V was cut by 2 bases and J by 3 bases, with 11 bases left in between. The CDR3 length is 14 residues. This CDR3 reads CASSLMGAGYEQYF. CDR3 sequence (DNA): TGTGCCAGCAGCTTAATGGGGGCGGGCTACGAGCAGTACTTC.

There are a few counts of this clonotype. The chain is built from TRBV7-3 and TRBJ2-2; 9 positions match TRBD1. This CDR3 region has 16 residues. V was clipped by 5 bases and J by 4 bases; unmatched bases: 8. The germline V gene encodes CDR1 SGHTA and CDR2 FQGTGA. As DNA, the CDR3 is TGTGCCAGCAGCCCGGAGGGACAGGGTGGCACCGGGGAGCTGTTTTTT. Translation: CASSPEGQGGTGELFF.

V is TRBV6-5 and J is TRBJ1-2; the match to TRBD1 covers 9 bases. V shed 2 bases and J 2 bases; nucleotides not matched to a gene: 0. CDR1 is MNHEY and CDR2 is SVGAGI in the germline V gene. This CDR3 has 14 residues. The CDR3 protein is CASSYGQGNYGYTF. The CDR3 DNA follows: TGTGCCAGCAGTTACGGACAGGGGAACTATGGCTACACCTTC.

The sample holds many counts of this clonotype. J is TRBJ2-7 and V is TRBV14, with 9 bases lining up with TRBD1. Germline CDR1 is SGHDN and CDR2 is FVKESK. The CDR3 is made up of 14 amino acids. Unmatched junction bases numbered 8, after V lost 6 bases and J lost 5 bases. Here the CDR3 reads CASSVGQGWNEQYF. The CDR3 DNA reads as TGTGCCAGCAGTGTAGGACAGGGGTGGAACGAGCAGTACTTC.

In its sample, this clonotype was seen many times. V gene TRBV20-1 combines with J gene TRBJ2-5, with TRBD2 matching 10 bases. After removal of 5 bases from V and 5 bases from J, the junction contained 11 bases not matched to a gene. The germline CDR1 and CDR2 sequences are DFQATT and SNEGSKA (reference sequence). The CDR3 is made up of 15 amino acids. CDR3 protein: CSARSGTSVMETQYF. The DNA of the CDR3 is TGCAGTGCTCGTTCCGGGACTAGCGTAATGGAGACCCAGTACTTC.

The chain couples TRBV10-3 to TRBJ1-1; 7 nucleotides match TRBD1. CDR3 length: 14 amino acids. Trimming took 6 bases from V and 4 from J; bases not matched to a gene: 8. Germline assignment: CDR1 ENHRY and CDR2 SYGVKD. The CDR3 sequence: CAIRDDREATEAFF. In DNA form, the CDR3 reads TGTGCCATCAGGGATGACAGGGAGGCCACTGAAGCTTTCTTT.

This clonotype occurred a few times. The genes are TRBV6-1 and TRBJ2-5; weak D call: TRBD1 (7 bases). With 5 bases removed from V and 4 bases from J, the gap between germline ends came to 17 bases. The CDR3 is 15 amino acids. Germline CDR1 MNHNS, CDR2 SASEGT. The CDR3 spells CASSPSGGSRETQYF. In DNA, the CDR3 is TGTGCCAGCAGTCCGTCAGGGGGGTCGAGAGAGACCCAGTACTTC.

This clonotype showed up many times. V is TRBV29-1 and J is TRBJ1-2; 7 nucleotides agree with TRBD1. CDR3 size: 16 residues. The ends lost 0 bases at V and 4 bases at J; junction bases unmatched: 11. CDR1 is SQVTM, CDR2 ANQGSEA, per germline. This CDR3 is CSVEEGPGGISYGYTF. As DNA, the CDR3 is TGCAGCGTTGAAGAAGGACCAGGGGGTATTTCCTATGGCTACACCTTC.

This chain links TRBV6-5 with TRBJ1-1; unclear D gene. With 5 bases removed from V and 2 bases from J, the gap between germline ends came to 9 bases. The V gene's germline CDR1 is MNHEY and CDR2 SVGAGI. The CDR3 contains 13 residues. CDR3 in amino acids: CASSIPINTEAFF. CDR3 DNA: TGTGCCAGCAGTATACCGATTAACACTGAAGCTTTCTTT.

Ten or more counts support this clonotype. The chain joins TRBV30 to TRBJ1-1, with 9 bases aligning to TRBD1. The CDR3 is made up of 12 amino acids. In germline, CDR1 is GTSNPN, CDR2 SVGIG (reference sequence). The CDR3 DNA sequence: TGTCTATGGGACAGGGATAACACTGAAGCTTTCTTT. Translating it yields CLWDRDNTEAFF. Filled out from reference TRBV30 and TRBJ1-1, the complete variable domain reads SQTIHQWPATLVQPVGSPLSLECTVEGTSNPNLYWYRQAAGRGLQLLFYSVGIGQISSEVPQNLSASRPQDRQFILSSKKLLLSDSGFYLCLWDRDNTEAFFGQGTRLTVV.

The chain is built from TRBV11-2 and TRBJ2-5; D unclear. Germline CDR1 SGHAT, CDR2 FQNNGV. Trimming took off 5 bases at V and 2 bases at J, with 12 bases between the two ends. The CDR3 length is 14 residues. DNA for the CDR3: TGTGCCAGCAGCCCCCGCCTTGGTCAAGAGACCCAGTACTTC. Protein sequence: CASSPRLGQETQYF.

This clonotype occurred many times. The chain recombines TRBV10-2 with TRBJ2-7; D not resolved. Germline CDR1 reads WSHSY; CDR2 reads SAAADI. Trimming removed 3 bases at V and 3 bases at J, with 9 bases between. This CDR3 has 13 amino acids. The CDR3 DNA follows: TGCGCCAGCAGTGATGGCGGTCTCTACGAGCAGTACTTC. It yields the protein CASSDGGLYEQYF.

Points on this clonotype: This may be a read error: a much more frequent sequence differs by one nucleotide. This rearrangement joins TRBV19 to TRBJ2-7; no firm D call. Germline CDR1 and CDR2: LNHDA and SQIVND (reference sequence). The CDR3 spans 11 residues. The CDR3 DNA is TGTGCCAGTAGTGGCGATGGCGAGCAGTGCTTC. Translating gives CASSGDGEQCF.

The CDR3 sequence is CASSLAVSSGMPTQYF. The CDR3 DNA follows: TGTGCCAGCAGTTTAGCGGTGTCTAGCGGGATGCCGACGCAGTATTTT. The gene calls are TRBV12-3 or TRBV12-4 and TRBJ2-3; TRBD2 agrees at 9 bases. The V segment lost 0 bases and the J segment 9 bases; nucleotides outside the gene matches: 10. There are 16 residues in the CDR3.

This clonotype was counted at least ten times. J is TRBJ2-7 and V is TRBV19; no clear D gene. The CDR3 covers 13 residues. From germline, CDR1 is LNHDA and CDR2 SQIVND (reference sequence). The V and J ends lost 3 bases and 2 bases respectively, with 8 bases between them. CDR3 protein: CASSIGPTYEQYF. CDR3 bases: TGTGCCAGTAGTATCGGACCAACCTACGAGCAGTACTTC.

This clonotype came up many times. The chain is built from TRBV9 and TRBJ1-2; possibly TRBD1 for D (6 bases). The V gene's germline CDR1 is SGDLS and CDR2 YYNGEE. This CDR3 comprises 15 residues. V lost 0 bases and J lost 2, with 11 bases in between. CDR3 loop: CASSVGTATNYGYTF. In DNA form, the CDR3 reads TGTGCCAGCAGCGTAGGGACAGCCACCAACTATGGCTACACCTTC.

At least ten counts were recorded for this clonotype. The chain joins TRBV7-9 to TRBJ1-6, with D unclear. Germline V CDR1 and CDR2: SEHNR, FQNEAQ (reference sequence). Trimming left V 4 bases short and J 9 bases short, with 7 bases between. The CDR3 is 12 residues long. Written as DNA, the CDR3 is TGTGCCAGCAGCTCCAGTAGTTCACCCCTCCACTTT. Amino acids: CASSSSSSPLHF.

In its sample, this clonotype was seen many times. The chain employs TRBV19 and TRBJ1-5; no firm D call. Trimming shortened V by 7 bases and J by 0 bases, and 13 bases separated the two germline ends. The CDR3 is 15 amino acids. The germline V gene encodes CDR1 LNHDA and CDR2 SQIVND (reference sequence). Here the CDR3 reads CASTRRLDSNQPQHF. The CDR3 DNA reads as TGTGCCAGTACGCGGAGGTTAGATAGCAATCAGCCCCAGCATTTT. The full variable domain, completed using reference TRBV19 and TRBJ1-5, is DGGITQSPKYLFRKEGQNVTLSCEQNLNHDAMYWYRQDPGQGLRLIYYSQIVNDFQKGDIAEGYSVSREKKESFPLTVTSAQKNPTAFYLCASTRRLDSNQPQHFGDGTRLSIL.

This clonotype was detected ten times or more. The J gene is TRBJ2-7, the V gene TRBV7-6, with TRBD2 matching over 8 bases. CDR3 length: 13 amino acids. The trim removed 5 bases at V and 3 bases at J, leaving 3 bases unmatched. CDR1 is SGHVS and CDR2 is FNYEAQ in the germline V gene. In DNA, the CDR3 is TGTGCCAGCAGCCGGACTAGCTTCTACGAGCAGTACTTC. This translates into CASSRTSFYEQYF. The variable domain in full, with the rest retrieved from reference TRBV7-6 and TRBJ2-7, is GAGVSQSPRYKVTKRGQDVALRCDPISGHVSLYWYRQALGQGPEFLTYFNYEAQQDKSGLPNDRFSAERPEGSISTLTIQRTEQRDSAMYRCASSRTSFYEQYFGPGTRLTVT.

This clonotype was picked up many times. The rearrangement links TRBV12-3 or TRBV12-4 to TRBJ2-7, with TRBD1 identical over 7 bases. The V gene end was trimmed by 7 bases and the J gene end by 3 bases; junction bases not matched to a gene: 6. There are 13 residues in the CDR3. The CDR3 coding sequence is TGTGCCAGCACTACGGGACAGTACTACGAGCAGTACTTC. Its translation is CASTTGQYYEQYF.

At least ten counts were recorded for this clonotype. This chain links TRBV3-1 with TRBJ2-7; D call uncertain. Germline V lookup: CDR1 LGHDT, CDR2 YNNKEL (reference sequence). V was pared by 0 bases and J by 2 bases, with 11 bases between. The CDR3 totals 15 residues. For the CDR3, the DNA is TGTGCCAGCAGCCAAGATTGGACGGTAACCTACGAGCAGTACTTC. This translates into CASSQDWTVTYEQYF.

This clonotype came up many times. This sequence joins TRBV5-1 and TRBJ2-2; maybe TRBD2 (6 bases). The germline V and J ends were trimmed by 4 bases and 7 bases, with 14 bases remaining between them. The CDR3 is 14 amino acids. Germline loops: CDR1 SGHRS, CDR2 YFSETQ. The CDR3 DNA follows: TGCGCCAGCAGCCCCGGGACTCCCGGCGGGGAGCTGTTTTTT. Translated, it gives CASSPGTPGGELFF.

The table lists this clonotype with many counts. J is TRBJ2-7 and V is TRBV7-9; D unclear. The CDR3 runs 11 residues. Germline V lookup: CDR1 SEHNR, CDR2 FQNEAQ (reference sequence). Trimming pared 3 bases from V and 5 bases from J, leaving 5 bases between. CDR3 nucleotide sequence: TGTGCCAGCAGCTTTGCTGACGAGCAGTACTTC. It yields the protein CASSFADEQYF.

This clonotype was detected ten times or more. The chain links TRBV29-1 to TRBJ1-3; D may be TRBD1 (5 bases). Germline loops: CDR1 SQVTM, CDR2 ANQGSEA. V lost 4 bases to trimming and J lost 0 bases, with 7 bases between them. The CDR3 sequence is 13 residues long. The CDR3 loop reads CSVAGLSGNTIYF. CDR3 in DNA: TGCAGCGTTGCAGGGCTCTCTGGAAACACCATATATTTT.

J is TRBJ1-1 and V is TRBV20-1; no definite D call. The length of the CDR3 is 10 residues. The germline CDR1 and CDR2 sequences are DFQATT and SNEGSKA (reference sequence). V was pared by 6 bases and J by 8 bases, with 10 bases between. DNA of the CDR3: TGCAGTGCCGATAGGGCAGAAGCTTTCTTT. Encoded protein: CSADRAEAFF.

The table lists this clonotype with many counts. The V call is TRBV9, the J call TRBJ2-2; D possibly matches TRBD1 or TRBD2 (6 bases each). V was trimmed by 4 bases and J by 0 bases, leaving 16 bases between them. The CDR3 is 17 residues long. In germline, CDR1 is SGDLS, CDR2 YYNGEE. This chain's CDR3 is CASSPRGRAANTGELFF. The CDR3 region has the DNA TGTGCCAGCAGCCCTCGGGGGCGGGCCGCGAACACCGGGGAGCTGTTTTTT.